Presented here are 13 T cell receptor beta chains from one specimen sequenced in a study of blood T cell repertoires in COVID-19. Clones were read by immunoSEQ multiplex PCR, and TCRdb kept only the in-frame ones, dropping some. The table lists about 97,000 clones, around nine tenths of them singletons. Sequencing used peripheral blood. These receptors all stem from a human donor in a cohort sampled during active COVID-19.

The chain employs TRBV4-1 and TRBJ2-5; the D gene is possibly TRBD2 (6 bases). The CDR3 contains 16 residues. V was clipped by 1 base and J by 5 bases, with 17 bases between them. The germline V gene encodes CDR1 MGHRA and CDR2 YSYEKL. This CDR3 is CASSQGASGAAETQYF. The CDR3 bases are TGCGCCAGCAGCCAAGGCGCATCGGGAGCGGCGGAGACCCAGTACTTC.

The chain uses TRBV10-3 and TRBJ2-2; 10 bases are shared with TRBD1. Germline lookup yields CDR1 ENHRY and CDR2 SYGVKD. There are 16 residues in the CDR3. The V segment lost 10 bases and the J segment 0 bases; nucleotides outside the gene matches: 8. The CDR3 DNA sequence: TGTGCCAGCGGGACAGGGGACCAAACGAACACCGGGGAGCTGTTTTTT. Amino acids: CASGTGDQTNTGELFF.

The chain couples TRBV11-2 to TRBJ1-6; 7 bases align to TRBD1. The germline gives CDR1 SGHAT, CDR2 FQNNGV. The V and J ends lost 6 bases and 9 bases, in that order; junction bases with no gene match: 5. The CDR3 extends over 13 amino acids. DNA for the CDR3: TGTGCCAGCAGGTTGACAGGGAGTTCACCCCTCCACTTT. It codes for CASRLTGSSPLHF.

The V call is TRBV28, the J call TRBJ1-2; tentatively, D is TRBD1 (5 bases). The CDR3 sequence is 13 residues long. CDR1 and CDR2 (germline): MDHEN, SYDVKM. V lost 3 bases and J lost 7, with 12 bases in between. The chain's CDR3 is CASSFSRVSGYTF. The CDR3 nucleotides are TGTGCCAGCAGTTTCTCCAGGGTTAGTGGCTACACCTTC.

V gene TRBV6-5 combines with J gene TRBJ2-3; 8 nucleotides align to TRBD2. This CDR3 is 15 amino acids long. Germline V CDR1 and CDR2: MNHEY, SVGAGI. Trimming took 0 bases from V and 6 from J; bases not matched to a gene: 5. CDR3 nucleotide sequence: TGTGCCAGCAGTTACTCACCGGGGGGGGCGGATACGCAGTATTTT. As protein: CASSYSPGGADTQYF.

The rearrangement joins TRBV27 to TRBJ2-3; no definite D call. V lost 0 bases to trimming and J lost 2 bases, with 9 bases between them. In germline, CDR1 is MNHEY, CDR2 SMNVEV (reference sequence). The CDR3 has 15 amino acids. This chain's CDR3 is CASSLSPRYTDTQYF. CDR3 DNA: TGTGCCAGCAGTTTATCCCCCAGATACACAGATACGCAGTATTTT.

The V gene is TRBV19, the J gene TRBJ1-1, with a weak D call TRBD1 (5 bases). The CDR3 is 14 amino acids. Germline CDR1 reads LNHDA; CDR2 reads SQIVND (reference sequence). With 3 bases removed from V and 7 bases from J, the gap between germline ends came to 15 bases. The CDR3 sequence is CASSMGQRNDEAFF. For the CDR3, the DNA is TGTGCCAGTAGTATGGGGCAGCGTAACGATGAAGCTTTCTTT.

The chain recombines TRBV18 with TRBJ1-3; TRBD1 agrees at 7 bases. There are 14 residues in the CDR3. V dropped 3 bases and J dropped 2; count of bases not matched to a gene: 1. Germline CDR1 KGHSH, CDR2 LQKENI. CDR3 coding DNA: TGTGCCAGCTCACCCGGGACAGCTGGAAACACCATATATTTT. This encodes CASSPGTAGNTIYF.

CDR3 sequence reads: CASTPDSSNQPQHF. The CDR3 nucleotides read TGTGCCAGCACCCCGGACAGTAGCAATCAGCCCCAGCATTTT. The rearrangement links TRBV6-5 to TRBJ1-5; possibly TRBD1 for D (6 bases). The V and J ends lost 7 bases and 0 bases respectively, with 10 bases between them. The CDR3 is 14 amino acids. Germline CDR1 MNHEY, CDR2 SVGAGI.

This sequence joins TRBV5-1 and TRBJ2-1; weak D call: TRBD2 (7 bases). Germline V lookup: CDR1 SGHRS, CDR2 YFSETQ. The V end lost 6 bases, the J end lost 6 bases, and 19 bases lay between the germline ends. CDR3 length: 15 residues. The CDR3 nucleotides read TGCGCCAGCACCGTCGGGGGAGGGGGTACCAATGAGCAGTTCTTC. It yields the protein CASTVGGGGTNEQFF.

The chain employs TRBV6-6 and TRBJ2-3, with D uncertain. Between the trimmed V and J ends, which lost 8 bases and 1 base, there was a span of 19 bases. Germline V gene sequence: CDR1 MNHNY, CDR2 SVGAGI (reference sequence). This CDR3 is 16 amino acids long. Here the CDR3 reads CASGRLISLGTDTQYF. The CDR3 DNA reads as TGTGCCAGCGGGCGTTTAATTAGTCTGGGCACAGATACGCAGTATTTT.

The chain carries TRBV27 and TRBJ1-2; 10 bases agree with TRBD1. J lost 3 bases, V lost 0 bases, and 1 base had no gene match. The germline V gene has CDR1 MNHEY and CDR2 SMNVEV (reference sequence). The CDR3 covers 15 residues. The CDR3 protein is CASSLSGTGDYGYTF. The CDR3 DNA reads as TGTGCCAGCAGTTTATCGGGGACAGGGGACTATGGCTACACCTTC.

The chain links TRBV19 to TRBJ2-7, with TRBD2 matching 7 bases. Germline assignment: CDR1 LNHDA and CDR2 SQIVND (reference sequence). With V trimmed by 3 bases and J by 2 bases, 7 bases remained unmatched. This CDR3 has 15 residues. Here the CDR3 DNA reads TGTGCCAGTAGTATCCAAGCAGCGGGGCCCTACGAGCAGTACTTC. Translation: CASSIQAAGPYEQYF. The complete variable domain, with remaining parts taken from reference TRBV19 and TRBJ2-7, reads DGGITQSPKYLFRKEGQNVTLSCEQNLNHDAMYWYRQDPGQGLRLIYYSQIVNDFQKGDIAEGYSVSREKKESFPLTVTSAQKNPTAFYLCASSIQAAGPYEQYFGPGTRLTVT.